The source of this TCR beta chain is a study of cytomegalovirus exposure and HLA in healthy donors. Whole-study context: HLA-typed donors were the source of approximately 80 million unique TCRs, which an early data release held. About four fifths of some 390 genotyped donors fell in the Caucasian-associated ancestry cluster. Findings of the study overall: A previous analysis found most TCR beta V segments productive roughly 87% or roughly 30% of the time. Highest at DRB1 and lowest at HLA-C, TCR association rates differed among HLA loci in a later analysis.

Trimming stripped 5 bases from V and 1 base from J, with 11 bases between. The germline V gene encodes CDR1 MNHEY and CDR2 SMNVEV (reference sequence). The CDR3 has 14 amino acids. With respect to this clone: Its antigen is unidentified.

The PCR had 60 Vbeta and 13 Jbeta primers. Sequencing used immunoSEQ multiplex PCR; TCRdb keeps in-frame clones, though not all of them. This sample yields under 110,000 clones, of which around 76% are seen a single time; around 6.4% belongs to the top ten. The chain uses TRBV27 and TRBJ1-2; D call uncertain. Sequencing was carried out using PBMCs. The sequence was obtained from a woman between 45 and 60 years old in good health and CMV-seropositive. The CDR3 coding sequence is TGTGCCAGCAGTCCCTTCGGGAGTAACTATGGCTACACCTTC. It encodes CASSPFGSNYGYTF.